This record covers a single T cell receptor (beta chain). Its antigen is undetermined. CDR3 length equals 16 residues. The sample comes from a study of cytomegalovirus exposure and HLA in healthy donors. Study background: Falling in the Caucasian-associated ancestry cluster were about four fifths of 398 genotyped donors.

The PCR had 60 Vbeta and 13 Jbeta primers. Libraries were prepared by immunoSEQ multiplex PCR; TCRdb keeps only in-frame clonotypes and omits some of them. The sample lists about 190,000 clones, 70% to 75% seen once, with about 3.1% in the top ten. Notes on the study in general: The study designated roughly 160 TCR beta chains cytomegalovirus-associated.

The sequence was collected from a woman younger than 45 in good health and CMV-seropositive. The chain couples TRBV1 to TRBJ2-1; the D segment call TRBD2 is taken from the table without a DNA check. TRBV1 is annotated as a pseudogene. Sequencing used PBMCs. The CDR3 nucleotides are TGCACCAGCAGCCAAGGGCGGGGAAGCTCCTACAATGAGCAGTTCTTC. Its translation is CTSSQGRGSSYNEQFF.